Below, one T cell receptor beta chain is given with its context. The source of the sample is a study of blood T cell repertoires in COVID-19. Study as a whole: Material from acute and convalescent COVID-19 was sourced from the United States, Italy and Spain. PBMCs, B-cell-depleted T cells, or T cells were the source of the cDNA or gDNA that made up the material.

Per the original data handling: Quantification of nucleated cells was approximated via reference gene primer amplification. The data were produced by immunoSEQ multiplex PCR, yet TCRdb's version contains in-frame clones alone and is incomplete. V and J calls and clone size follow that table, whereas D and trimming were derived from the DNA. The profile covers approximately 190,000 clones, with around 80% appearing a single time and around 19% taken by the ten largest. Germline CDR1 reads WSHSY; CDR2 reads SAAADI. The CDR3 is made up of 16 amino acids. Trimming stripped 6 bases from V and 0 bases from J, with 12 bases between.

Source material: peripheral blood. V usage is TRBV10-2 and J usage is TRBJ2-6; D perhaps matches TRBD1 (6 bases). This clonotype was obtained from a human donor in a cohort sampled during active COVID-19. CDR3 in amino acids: CASSSQGISGANVLTF. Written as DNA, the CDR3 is TGCGCCAGCAGCTCACAGGGCATCTCTGGGGCCAACGTCCTGACTTTC.